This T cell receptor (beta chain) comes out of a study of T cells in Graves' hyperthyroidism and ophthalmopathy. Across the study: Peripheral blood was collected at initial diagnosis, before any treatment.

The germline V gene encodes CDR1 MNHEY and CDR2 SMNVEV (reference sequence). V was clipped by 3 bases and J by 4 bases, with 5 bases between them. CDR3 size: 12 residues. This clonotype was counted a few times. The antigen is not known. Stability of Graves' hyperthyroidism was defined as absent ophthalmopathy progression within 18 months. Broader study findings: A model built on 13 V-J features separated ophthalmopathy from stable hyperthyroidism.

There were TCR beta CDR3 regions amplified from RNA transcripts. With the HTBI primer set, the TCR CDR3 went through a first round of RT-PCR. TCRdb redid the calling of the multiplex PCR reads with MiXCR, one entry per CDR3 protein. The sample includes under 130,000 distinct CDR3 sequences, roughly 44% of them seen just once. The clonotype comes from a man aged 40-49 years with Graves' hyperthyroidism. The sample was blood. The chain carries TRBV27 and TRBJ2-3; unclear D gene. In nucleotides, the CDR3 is TGTGCCAGCAGTTTTTCCGCAGATACGCAGTATTTT. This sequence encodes CASSFSADTQYF.